The rows below give T cell receptor beta chains drawn from one sample of a study of CD8+ T cells in alopecia areata. Assay: immunoSEQ multiplex PCR; the TCRdb copy retains only in-frame clones and omits some. The sample has hundreds of thousands of clones, about three fifths seen once. This specimen consisted of CD4+ T cells sorted from blood, obtained at week 24, from a patient treated with tofacitinib. The receptors were gathered from a human donor with alopecia areata. Both conserved end residues are part of each CDR3. A D gene is named only where the DNA matches it firmly. Clone size appears in some rows only: once, few, many, or a class for an expanded clone.

>TRBJ1-1|TRBV4-2|NA|NA
TGTGCCAGCAGGTGGAGGGGTGAGGGCACTGAAGCTTTCTTT
CASRWRGEGTEAFF
>TRBJ1-6|TRBV30|NA|NA
TGTGCCTGGAGTGTGGGGCAGGGAGGTTCACCCCTCCACTTT
CAWSVGQGGSPLHF
>TRBJ2-5|TRBV18|once|NA
TGTGCCAGCTCACCACCTGGGGTAGTGGAGACCCAGTACTTC
CASSPPGVVETQYF
>TRBJ1-2|TRBV2|NA|TRBD1
TGTGCCAGCAGCTCGAGGGGGACAGGGGTCGGTACTAACTATGGCTACACCTTC
CASSSRGTGVGTNYGYTF
>TRBJ2-1|TRBV30|NA|TRBD1
TGTGCCTGGAGTGCAGGGGACAGAACGATATCCTACAATGAGCAGTTCTTC
CAWSAGDRTISYNEQFF
>TRBJ1-2|TRBV5-4|NA|NA
TGTGCCAGCAGCTTGGCCGCCGGCAAAACCTATGGCTACACCTTC
CASSLAAGKTYGYTF
>TRBJ1-1|TRBV9|NA|TRBD1
TGTGCCAGCAGCGCTAAGGGACAGGGACCTAACACTGAAGCTTTCTTT
CASSAKGQGPNTEAFF
>TRBJ2-7|TRBV4-1|NA|TRBD2
TGCGCCAGCAGCCGAGCTAGCGGGGGAGGATACGAGCAGTACTTC
CASSRASGGGYEQYF
>TRBJ1-1|TRBV30|few|NA
TGTGCCTGGAGTGTACGCGGTGACACTGAAGCTTTCTTT
CAWSVRGDTEAFF
>TRBJ2-1|TRBV7-9|few|TRBD1
TGTGCCAGCAGTTCTCCCCGGGACAGGGGAAGTAGTGAGCAGTTCTTC
CASSSPRDRGSSEQFF
>TRBJ2-5|TRBV28|NA|TRBD2
TGTGCCAGCAGTTCCCCGGGACTAACGGATCAGGAGTACTTC
CASSSPGLTDQEYF
>TRBJ2-5|TRBV5-4|NA|NA
TGTGCCAGCAGCTTGGGCCCTGCTGACCAGACCCAGTACTTC
CASSLGPADQTQYF